The 31 T cell receptor beta chains reported below all come from one sample, sequenced in a study of T-cell reconstitution after alpha-beta-depleted transplantation in children. The library targeted TCRbeta and was prepared with unique molecular identifiers. TCRdb re-analysed the PCR reads in MiXCR, keeping a single row per CDR3 protein. The sample lists about 410,000 distinct CDR3 sequences, 20% occurring once. The sample consisted of PBMCs from the stem cell graft donor, taken from the stem cell graft. Receptors were obtained from a human donor who donated a stem cell graft to a child with acute myeloid leukemia.

The chain has TRBV9 and TRBJ2-1; D is unclear. Looked up from germline, CDR1 is SGDLS and CDR2 is YYNGEE. The CDR3 sequence is 14 residues long. V was pared by 0 bases and J by 2 bases, with 6 bases between. The CDR3, as DNA: TGTGCCAGCAGCGTAGATTACACCTACAATGAGCAGTTCTTC. Translating it yields CASSVDYTYNEQFF.

Turning to this clonotype: A much larger clone is a single base away; this may be a read error. This sequence joins TRBV20-1 and TRBJ2-3; TRBD2 matches at 14 bases. Germline assignment: CDR1 DFQATT and CDR2 SNEGSKA (reference sequence). The CDR3 length is 16 residues. The CDR3 nucleotides are TGCTGTGCTAGAGGACTAGCGGGGGGAGACACAGATACGCAGTATTTT. It encodes CCARGLAGGDTDTQYF.

Of note for this clonotype: A much larger clone sits a single nucleotide away, making a read error possible. This chain joins TRBV28 and TRBJ2-7; 7 bases are a match to TRBD1. The CDR3 runs 13 residues. V dropped 5 bases and J dropped 3; count of bases not matched to a gene: 4. CDR1 is MDHEN and CDR2 is SYDVKM in the germline V gene. The DNA for the CDR3 is TGTGCCAGCAGTGAGACAGGGCTCTACGAGCAGTACTTC. As protein: CASSETGLYEQYF. Together with reference TRBV28 and TRBJ2-7, the CDR3 gives the full variable domain: DVKVTQSSRYLVKRTGEKVFLECVQDMDHENMFWYRQDPGLGLRLIYFSYDVKMKEKGDIPEGYSVSREKKERFSLILESASTNQTSMYLCASSETGLYEQYFGPGTRLTVT.

This clonotype was observed a handful of times. The chain has TRBV6-5 and TRBJ2-7; 9 positions agree with TRBD2. With 0 bases clipped from V and 4 bases from J, the junction kept 4 bases outside the gene matches. The germline V gene encodes CDR1 MNHEY and CDR2 SVGAGI. The CDR3 covers 15 residues. In nucleotides, the CDR3 is TGTGCCAGCAGTTACTCGGGCGGGGGGGAGTACGAGCAGTACTTC. As protein: CASSYSGGGEYEQYF.

J is TRBJ2-7 and V is TRBV7-2; TRBD2 agrees at 7 bases. Germline values: CDR1 SGHTA, CDR2 FQGNSA. J gave up 1 base and V 3 bases, and 12 bases lay outside the gene matches. This CDR3 spans 17 amino acids. The CDR3 region is CASSFGSGTSQSYEQYF. The CDR3 DNA is TGTGCCAGCAGCTTCGGAAGCGGGACCTCTCAATCCTACGAGCAGTACTTC.

This clonotype showed up many times. The gene calls are TRBV29-1 and TRBJ2-1; TRBD2 matches at 10 bases. The V segment lost 6 bases and the J segment 6 bases; nucleotides outside the gene matches: 8. Germline V CDR1 and CDR2: SQVTM, ANQGSEA. CDR3 size: 14 residues. The CDR3 DNA is TGCAGCGTCACTAGCGGGATTGGTGGCAATGAGCAGTTCTTC. It translates to CSVTSGIGGNEQFF.

Many counts were recorded for this clonotype. The V gene is TRBV12-3 or TRBV12-4, the J gene TRBJ2-5; D possibly corresponds to TRBD2 (5 bases). The CDR3 is 12 residues long. V lost 3 bases to trimming and J lost 4 bases, with 6 bases between them. The CDR3 region is CASSLLAETQYF. The CDR3 DNA is TGTGCCAGCAGTTTGCTAGCAGAGACCCAGTACTTC.

This clonotype came up a few times. The CDR3 spells CATSRHSLETQYF. The CDR3 region has the DNA TGTGCCACCAGCAGACATTCTTTAGAGACCCAGTACTTC. The chain uses TRBV15 and TRBJ2-5; D not resolved. Germline CDR1 LNHNV, CDR2 YYDKDF (reference sequence). The CDR3 has 13 residues. V was clipped by 2 bases and J by 4 bases, with 8 bases between them.

The rearrangement links TRBV12-3 or TRBV12-4 to TRBJ2-5, with a possible D match to TRBD1 (6 bases). V was trimmed by 6 bases and J by 5 bases, leaving 16 bases between them. The CDR3 covers 14 residues. The CDR3 DNA is TGTGCCAGCAGCCCGACAGGTTCGAGGGAGACCCAGTACTTC. This translates into CASSPTGSRETQYF.

This rearrangement joins TRBV25-1 to TRBJ2-4; 7 bases line up with TRBD1. Germline V lookup: CDR1 MGHDK, CDR2 SYGVNS. The trim removed 4 bases at V and 0 bases at J, leaving 3 bases unmatched. The CDR3 contains 15 residues. The CDR3 spells CASSGQGLAKNIQYF. The CDR3 region has the DNA TGTGCCAGCAGTGGACAGGGCCTAGCCAAAAACATTCAGTACTTC.

The table lists this clonotype with many counts. The chain recombines TRBV20-1 with TRBJ1-2; D perhaps matches TRBD1 (6 bases). This CDR3 spans 12 amino acids. V gave up 3 bases and J gave up 5 bases, with 10 bases separating them. The V gene's germline CDR1 is DFQATT and CDR2 SNEGSKA (reference sequence). The CDR3 DNA reads as TGCAGTGCTAGTCCAGGGGTATATGGCTACACCTTC. Protein sequence: CSASPGVYGYTF.

Of note for this clonotype: A junction boundary mismatches the germline segment, possibly from a read error. The rearrangement links TRBV28 to TRBJ2-1; no firm D call. Per germline, CDR1 MDHEN and CDR2 SYDVKM. The CDR3 is 14 residues long. DNA of the CDR3: TGTCCCAGCAGTTACCACCGAAAAAAACCTGGGCAGTTCTTC. This sequence encodes CPSSYHRKKPGQFF.

This clonotype was seen more than once but under ten times. The V call is TRBV2, the J call TRBJ2-1; D is undetermined. The germline V gene has CDR1 SNHLY and CDR2 FYNNEI. The CDR3 extends over 12 amino acids. Trimming cost V 6 bases and J 9 bases, with 12 bases left between them. The CDR3 nucleotides read TGTGCCAGCAGGGTCCAGGTCGGTGAGCAGTTCTTC. Its translation: CASRVQVGEQFF.

The V and J genes are TRBV18 and TRBJ2-7; 7 nucleotides match TRBD1. Germline V gene sequence: CDR1 KGHSH, CDR2 LQKENI. The CDR3 loop spans 14 amino acids. Trimming removed 6 bases from V and 4 bases from J; junction bases left unmatched: 9. CDR3: CASSPRSQGYEQYF. DNA for the CDR3: TGTGCCAGCTCGCCCAGGTCACAGGGGTACGAGCAGTACTTC.

The V call is TRBV7-2, the J call TRBJ1-2; D is undetermined. CDR1 is SGHTA, CDR2 FQGNSA, per germline. The length of the CDR3 is 13 residues. Trimming removed 3 bases at V and 2 bases at J, with 7 bases between. The CDR3 DNA reads TGTGCCAGCAGCTTTGAGGAAAACTATGGCTACACCTTC. Translation: CASSFEENYGYTF.

This clonotype came up many times. The V gene is TRBV30, the J gene TRBJ2-5, with D maybe TRBD2 (6 bases). Germline-derived CDR1 and CDR2 are GTSNPN and SVGIG (reference sequence). This CDR3 is 16 amino acids long. Trimming shortened V by 2 bases and J by 3 bases, and 19 bases separated the two germline ends. CDR3 amino acids: CAWSLWRAGAEETQYF. The CDR3 coding sequence is TGTGCCTGGAGTTTGTGGAGGGCCGGTGCGGAAGAGACCCAGTACTTC.

In this sample, this clonotype turned up a few times. The chain employs TRBV11-2 and TRBJ2-1; 16 bases are a match to TRBD2. The CDR3 totals 17 residues. The germline V gene encodes CDR1 SGHAT and CDR2 FQNNGV. V shed 5 bases, J shed 5 bases, and the junction held 6 bases outside the gene matches. The CDR3 region is CASSPGLAGGPNNEQFF. In DNA form, the CDR3 reads TGTGCCAGCAGCCCGGGACTAGCGGGAGGGCCCAACAATGAGCAGTTCTTC.

V usage is TRBV25-1 and J usage is TRBJ2-1; TRBD2 might be the D (6 bases). Germline loops: CDR1 MGHDK, CDR2 SYGVNS. The V end was cut by 3 bases, the J end by 0 bases, with 21 bases between. The length of the CDR3 is 19 residues. This CDR3 is CASSDARPGLNYSYNEQFF. In DNA, the CDR3 is TGTGCCAGCAGTGATGCCCGGCCGGGACTTAATTACTCCTACAATGAGCAGTTCTTC.

V and J are TRBV20-1 and TRBJ2-2; 9 bases are a match to TRBD2. With V trimmed by 0 bases and J by 3 bases, 8 bases remained unmatched. The CDR3 consists of 17 residues. Germline loops: CDR1 DFQATT, CDR2 SNEGSKA (reference sequence). CDR3 protein: CSARDIETSGDTGELFF. CDR3 nucleotides: TGCAGTGCTAGAGATATCGAGACTAGCGGAGACACCGGGGAGCTGTTTTTT.

A few counts support this clonotype. The rearrangement uses TRBV4-3 and TRBJ2-7; possibly TRBD2 for D (5 bases). CDR3 size: 15 residues. Trimming took off 0 bases at V and 0 bases at J, with 9 bases between the two ends. Germline values: CDR1 LGHNA, CDR2 YSLEER. In DNA, the CDR3 is TGCGCCAGCAGCCAAGATAGGAGGAGCTCCTACGAGCAGTACTTC. Translation gives CASSQDRRSSYEQYF.

This sequence joins TRBV7-2 and TRBJ2-1; 8 positions agree with TRBD1. With 8 bases clipped from V and 3 bases from J, the junction kept 6 bases outside the gene matches. The CDR3 has 14 amino acids. The germline gives CDR1 SGHTA, CDR2 FQGNSA. As DNA, the CDR3 is TGTGCCAGCTTGCAGGGGGCAAACTACAATGAGCAGTTCTTC. Its protein product is CASLQGANYNEQFF.

This rearrangement joins TRBV6-5 to TRBJ2-7; 7 bases agree with TRBD2. Germline V lookup: CDR1 MNHEY, CDR2 SVGAGI. The CDR3 sequence is 13 residues long. Losses at the gene ends were 4 bases for V and 4 bases for J; bases not matched to a gene: 4. CDR3 region: CASSWDYGYEQYF. As DNA, the CDR3 is TGTGCCAGCAGTTGGGACTATGGATACGAGCAGTACTTC.

CDR3 sequence: CASSQDPGVNTEAFF. The CDR3, as DNA: TGTGCCAGCAGCCAAGACCCCGGGGTCAACACTGAAGCTTTCTTT. The V and J genes are TRBV4-2 and TRBJ1-1; D unclear. Trimming cost V 0 bases and J 2 bases, with 10 bases left between them. The CDR3 covers 15 residues. CDR1 LGHNA and CDR2 YNFKEQ come from the germline V gene.

This clonotype was recorded a few times. The V and J genes are TRBV20-1 and TRBJ1-5, with D tentatively TRBD1 (5 bases). Germline-derived CDR1 and CDR2 are DFQATT and SNEGSKA (reference sequence). V was pared by 6 bases and J by 5 bases, with 11 bases between. The CDR3 has 12 residues. The CDR3 spells CSAGLGDQPQHF. Here the CDR3 DNA reads TGCAGTGCCGGGTTGGGGGATCAGCCCCAGCATTTT.

There are a few counts of this clonotype. V and J are TRBV11-2 and TRBJ2-3; D gene ambiguous. V gave up 3 bases and J gave up 2 bases, with 12 bases separating them. This CDR3 has 15 amino acids. The V gene's germline CDR1 is SGHAT and CDR2 FQNNGV. CDR3 DNA sequence: TGTGCCAGCAGCTTTCTTGCGGATCACACAGATACGCAGTATTTT. This translates into CASSFLADHTDTQYF.

This clonotype has at least ten counts. This chain links TRBV12-3 or TRBV12-4 with TRBJ2-5; tentative D call: TRBD1 (5 bases). CDR3 length equals 13 residues. V shed 1 base and J shed 5 bases, with 8 bases lying between them. The CDR3 region is CASSLEGWETQYF. CDR3 sequence (DNA): TGTGCCAGCAGTTTAGAGGGGTGGGAGACCCAGTACTTC.

The chain carries TRBV5-4 and TRBJ2-1; unclear D gene. V lost 0 bases and J 2 bases, leaving 9 bases between the germline ends. The CDR3 totals 15 residues. Germline V lookup: CDR1 SGHNT, CDR2 YYREEE (reference sequence). The CDR3 DNA reads TGTGCCAGCAGCTTGGTTCCGGGCCCCTACAATGAGCAGTTCTTC. Translation gives CASSLVPGPYNEQFF.

This clonotype appeared many times. The chain joins TRBV29-1 to TRBJ2-7; 7 nucleotides align to TRBD1. The CDR3 has 12 amino acids. The germline V gene has CDR1 SQVTM and CDR2 ANQGSEA. Trimming at V came to 6 bases and at J to 5 bases, leaving 7 bases not matched to a gene. CDR3 coding DNA: TGCAGCGTCCCCGGGACAGACCACGAGCAGTACTTC. Its protein product is CSVPGTDHEQYF.

V gene TRBV6-2 or TRBV6-3 combines with J gene TRBJ2-7; TRBD1 agrees at 8 bases. Germline V gene sequence: CDR1 MNHEY, CDR2 SVGEGT. CDR3 length: 15 residues. With 2 bases clipped from V and 4 bases from J, the junction kept 7 bases outside the gene matches. CDR3: CASSYKRQGTYEQYF. Here the CDR3 DNA reads TGTGCCAGCAGTTACAAGAGACAGGGGACGTACGAGCAGTACTTC.

This clonotype was recorded a few times. The CDR3 spells CSARDIVGTGLASPLHF. CDR3 coding DNA: TGCAGTGCTAGAGATATAGTCGGGACAGGGCTTGCTTCACCCCTCCACTTT. The chain employs TRBV20-1 and TRBJ1-6; 9 nucleotides line up with TRBD1. V was clipped by 0 bases and J by 9 bases; unmatched bases: 12. This CDR3 is 17 amino acids long. Germline CDR1 DFQATT, CDR2 SNEGSKA (reference sequence).

The rearrangement joins TRBV6-1 to TRBJ1-2, with 7 positions matching TRBD1. This CDR3 is 13 amino acids long. V gave up 11 bases and J gave up 4 bases; unmatched junction bases: 10. CDR1 and CDR2 (germline): MNHNS, SASEGT. The CDR3: CAGHRGTGYGYTF. CDR3 coding DNA: TGTGCCGGACACAGGGGCACGGGCTATGGCTACACCTTC.